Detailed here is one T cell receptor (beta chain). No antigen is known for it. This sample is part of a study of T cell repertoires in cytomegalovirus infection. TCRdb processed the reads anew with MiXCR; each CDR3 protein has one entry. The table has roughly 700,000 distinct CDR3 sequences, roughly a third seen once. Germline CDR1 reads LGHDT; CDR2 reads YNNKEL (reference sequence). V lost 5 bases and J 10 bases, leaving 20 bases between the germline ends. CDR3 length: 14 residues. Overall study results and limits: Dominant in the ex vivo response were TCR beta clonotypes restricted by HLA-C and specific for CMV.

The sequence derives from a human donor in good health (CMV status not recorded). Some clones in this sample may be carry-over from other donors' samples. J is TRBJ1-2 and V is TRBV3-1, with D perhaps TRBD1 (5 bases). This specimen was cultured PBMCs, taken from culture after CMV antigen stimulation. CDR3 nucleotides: TGTGCCAGCAGCAGCAGGGCGGCCGGGGGGGACTACACCTTC. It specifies CASSSRAAGGDYTF.